The 6 T cell receptor beta chains presented below share a single source sample, sequenced in a study of cytomegalovirus exposure and HLA in healthy donors (dated by TCRdb to the late 2010s). Library preparation used the immunoSEQ multiplex PCR assay. For the multiplex PCR, a mixture combining 60 forward primers for TCR Vbeta segments and 13 reverse primers for TCR Jbeta segments was used. TCRdb took over this immuneACCESS table, retaining in-frame rearrangements with V and J assigned. Such tables are incomplete; in checked studies, under half of the missing clones stem from an unresolved V gene, and the remainder is unexplained. The sample contains approximately 300,000 clones, roughly 86% of them found a single time. The ten top clones hold 1.5% to 2% of the sample. Input material: PBMCs. All receptors come from a woman aged 40 to 55 in good health and CMV-seropositive.

As for this clone: The germline gene is not matched at one end of the junction; a read error may be the cause. The J gene is TRBJ1-6, the V gene TRBV6-1, with D hard to call. The germline gives CDR1 MNHNS, CDR2 SASEGT. The CDR3 covers 15 residues. The CDR3 DNA reads TGTGCCAGCAGCGAAGGTAGCTCCTATAATTCACCCCTCCACTTT. It encodes CASSEGSSYNSPLHF.

This clone showed up just once. This chain joins TRBV7-3 and TRBJ2-1; TRBD2 aligns across 10 bases. In germline, CDR1 is SGHTA, CDR2 FQGTGA. V was pared by 6 bases and J by 4 bases, with 6 bases of the junction left unmatched. The CDR3 runs to 15 residues. As DNA, the CDR3 is TGTGCCAGCAGGGAAGCGGGAGGGCCTTACAATGAGCAGTTCTTC. It encodes CASREAGGPYNEQFF.

The rearrangement uses TRBV28 and TRBJ1-6; D remains ambiguous. The length of the CDR3 is 16 residues. V was pared by 1 base and J by 3 bases, with 10 bases between. CDR1 and CDR2 from the germline V gene are MDHEN and SYDVKM. The CDR3 region has the DNA TGTGCCAGCAGTTTATTGAGGGTTAACTATAATTCACCCCTCCACTTT. Translation: CASSLLRVNYNSPLHF.

The chain is built from TRBV27 and TRBJ1-5; 7 bases line up with TRBD1. Germline CDR1 reads MNHEY; CDR2 reads SMNVEV (reference sequence). V was pared by 10 bases and J by 1 base, with 7 bases of the junction left unmatched. The CDR3 has 14 amino acids. CDR3 in amino acids: CATSGTDSNQPQHF. The DNA of the CDR3 is TGTGCCACCTCAGGGACAGACAGCAATCAGCCCCAGCATTTT.

V gene TRBV5-4 combines with J gene TRBJ2-7; the D is unclear. This CDR3 comprises 14 residues. The germline gives CDR1 SGHNT, CDR2 YYREEE (reference sequence). Trimming cost V 3 bases and J 4 bases, with 14 bases left between them. In nucleotides, the CDR3 is TGTGCCAGCAGCTCGGGTGGATCCGTATACGAGCAGTACTTC. Protein: CASSSGGSVYEQYF. The full variable domain, rest sourced from reference TRBV5-4 and TRBJ2-7, is ETGVTQSPTHLIKTRGQQVTLRCSSQSGHNTVSWYQQALGQGPQFIFQYYREEENGRGNFPPRFSGLQFPNYSSELNVNALELDDSALYLCASSSGGSVYEQYFGPGTRLTVT.

The gene calls are TRBV4-1 and TRBJ1-5, with D possibly TRBD1 on 5 matching bases. V was cut by 0 bases and J by 7 bases, with 7 bases left in between. Per the germline V gene, CDR1 is MGHRA and CDR2 is YSYEKL. The CDR3 runs 13 residues. The CDR3 DNA sequence: TGCGCCAGCAGCCAAGATGGGGCCCAGCCCCAGCATTTT. Its translation: CASSQDGAQPQHF.